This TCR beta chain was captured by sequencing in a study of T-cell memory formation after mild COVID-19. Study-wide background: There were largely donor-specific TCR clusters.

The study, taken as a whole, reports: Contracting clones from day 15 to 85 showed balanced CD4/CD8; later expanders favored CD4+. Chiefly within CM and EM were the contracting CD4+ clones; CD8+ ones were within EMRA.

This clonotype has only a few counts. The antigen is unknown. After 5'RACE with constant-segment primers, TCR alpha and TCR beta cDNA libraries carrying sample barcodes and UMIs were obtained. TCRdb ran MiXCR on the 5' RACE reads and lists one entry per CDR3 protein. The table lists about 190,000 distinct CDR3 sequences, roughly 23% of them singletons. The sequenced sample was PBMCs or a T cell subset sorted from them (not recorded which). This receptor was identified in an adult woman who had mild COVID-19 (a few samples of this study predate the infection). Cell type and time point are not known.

The CDR3, as DNA: TGTGCCAGCAGGAAAGGGACAGCGAGCTCTGGAAACACCATATATTTT. Its translation: CASRKGTASSGNTIYF. V gene TRBV7-8 combines with J gene TRBJ1-3; TRBD1 aligns across 7 bases. The V gene's germline CDR1 is SGHVS and CDR2 FQNEAQ. CDR3 length equals 16 residues. J gave up 0 bases and V 6 bases, and 8 bases lay outside the gene matches.